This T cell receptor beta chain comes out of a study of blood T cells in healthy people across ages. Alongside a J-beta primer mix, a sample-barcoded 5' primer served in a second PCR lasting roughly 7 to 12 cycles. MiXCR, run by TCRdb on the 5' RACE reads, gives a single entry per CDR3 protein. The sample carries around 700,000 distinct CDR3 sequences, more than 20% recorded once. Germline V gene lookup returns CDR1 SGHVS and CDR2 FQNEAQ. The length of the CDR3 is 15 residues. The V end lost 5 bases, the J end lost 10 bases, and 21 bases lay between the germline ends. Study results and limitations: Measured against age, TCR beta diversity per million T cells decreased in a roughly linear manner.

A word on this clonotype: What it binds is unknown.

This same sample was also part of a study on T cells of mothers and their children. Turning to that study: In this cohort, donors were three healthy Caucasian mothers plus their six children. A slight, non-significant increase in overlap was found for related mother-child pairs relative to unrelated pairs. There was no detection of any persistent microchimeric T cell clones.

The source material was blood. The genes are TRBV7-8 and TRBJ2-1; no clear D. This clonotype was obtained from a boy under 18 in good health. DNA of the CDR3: TGTGCCAGCAGCCCGTACGACTCGGCGAACCAAGAGCAGTTCTTC. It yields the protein CASSPYDSANQEQFF.